This T cell receptor (beta chain) came from a study of T cell changes during pregnancy in multiple sclerosis. The table came from immunoSEQ multiplex PCR; TCRdb's copy has only in-frame clones and leaves some out. The profile shows 29,000 or so clones, roughly 92% of them singletons. This CDR3 is built from 19 residues. J was trimmed by 3 bases and V by 5 bases; bases with no gene match: 20. Germline CDR1 and CDR2: SEHNR and FQNEAQ (reference sequence). The TCR comes from a female donor with multiple sclerosis, enrolled in a pregnancy study. The V gene is TRBV7-9, the J gene TRBJ2-3; 7 bases match TRBD2. The input for sequencing was CD8+ T cells from peripheral blood mononuclear cells, taken before pregnancy. CDR3: CASSPKAGLIREITDTQYF. The CDR3 bases are TGTGCCAGCAGCCCCAAGGCGGGACTAATAAGGGAGATAACAGATACGCAGTATTTT.